This T cell receptor (beta chain) stems from a study of blood T cell repertoires in COVID-19. At the level of the study: Whether acute or convalescent, the COVID-19 samples came from the United States, Italy and Spain.

Assay used: immunoSEQ multiplex PCR; TCRdb lists only in-frame clones, some missing. The sample holds some 180,000 clones, about four fifths seen once. CDR1 ENHRY and CDR2 SYGVKD come from the germline V gene. Trimming took 10 bases from V and 4 from J; bases not matched to a gene: 14. This CDR3 region has 15 residues. Specimen: peripheral blood. The chain links TRBV10-3 to TRBJ1-2; 8 positions match TRBD1. The sequence derives from a man between 60 and 75 years old with acute or convalescent COVID-19. The CDR3 reads CATLGQGETSYGYTF. CDR3 coding DNA: TGTGCCACCCTCGGACAGGGAGAGACGTCCTATGGCTACACCTTC.